The 9 T cell receptor beta chains below come from one sample, sequenced in a study of T-cell reconstitution after alpha-beta-depleted transplantation in children. Unique molecular identifiers were used to barcode this TCRbeta library. From the PCR reads, TCRdb called clonotypes with MiXCR, one entry per CDR3 protein. The top ten hold 35% to 45% of the sample, which has just over 200,000 distinct CDR3 sequences, about 8.2% seen once. Sequencing was performed on PBMCs, mostly from graft donor cells, taken 360 days after TCRalphabeta/CD19-depleted stem cell transplant. Every receptor here comes from a male patient between 2 and 10 years old who had a stem cell transplant for acute myeloid leukemia, so the T cells may come from the graft donor.

This clonotype has ten or more counts. V gene TRBV24-1 combines with J gene TRBJ2-3; D possibly corresponds to TRBD2 (5 bases). The ends were cut back, 2 bases at V and 2 bases at J, with 13 bases in the middle. The CDR3 is 16 amino acids. CDR1 is KGHDR, CDR2 SFDVKD, per germline. Here the CDR3 DNA reads TGTGCCACCAGTGATTCCGGGCCCCGGGACACAGATACGCAGTATTTT. This gives the protein CATSDSGPRDTDTQYF.

In its sample, this clonotype was seen many times. The genes are TRBV11-2 and TRBJ1-1; D is undetermined. Germline CDR1 SGHAT, CDR2 FQNNGV. V was clipped by 2 bases and J by 0 bases, with 10 bases between them. CDR3 length: 15 residues. The CDR3 protein is CASSLIGWVNTEAFF. CDR3 sequence (DNA): TGTGCCAGCAGCTTAATTGGGTGGGTGAACACTGAAGCTTTCTTT.

This clonotype was detected many times. The rearrangement joins TRBV3-1 to TRBJ2-3; 13 bases agree with TRBD2. The CDR3 runs to 16 residues. In germline, CDR1 is LGHDT, CDR2 YNNKEL (reference sequence). The J segment lost 1 base and the V segment lost 6 bases, leaving 4 bases of the junction unmatched. CDR3 coding DNA: TGTGCCAGCAGGCCCGGACTAGCGGGAGGCACAGATACGCAGTATTTT. This gives the protein CASRPGLAGGTDTQYF.

The chain joins TRBV10-3 to TRBJ1-1, with D possibly being TRBD1 (6 bases). Germline V gene lookup returns CDR1 ENHRY and CDR2 SYGVKD. Between the trimmed V and J ends, which lost 0 bases and 2 bases, there was a span of 10 bases. The CDR3 spans 15 residues. The DNA for the CDR3 is TGTGCCATCAGTGAGTCTACAGGGATAAACACTGAAGCTTTCTTT. Translated, it gives CAISESTGINTEAFF.

The chain combines TRBV20-1 with TRBJ2-2, with 11 bases fitting TRBD2. Germline V gene sequence: CDR1 DFQATT, CDR2 SNEGSKA (reference sequence). Trimming took 3 bases from V and 6 from J; bases not matched to a gene: 3. CDR3 length: 14 amino acids. As DNA, the CDR3 is TGCAGTGCTAGGGGTAGCGGGAGGGCCGGGGAGCTGTTTTTT. Its translation is CSARGSGRAGELFF.

The V and J genes are TRBV29-1 and TRBJ2-1; D call uncertain. V gave up 4 bases and J gave up 10 bases, with 14 bases separating them. CDR3 size: 12 residues. The V gene's germline CDR1 is SQVTM and CDR2 ANQGSEA. CDR3 protein: CSVGSRSGEQFF. The CDR3 region has the DNA TGCAGCGTTGGATCGAGGTCTGGCGAGCAGTTCTTC.

At least ten counts were recorded for this clonotype. The chain joins TRBV7-3 to TRBJ2-1; no clear D gene. V lost 2 bases to trimming and J lost 1 base, with 6 bases between them. CDR1 SGHTA and CDR2 FQGTGA come from the germline V gene. The CDR3 is 14 amino acids. CDR3 residues: CASSLERSYNEQFF. CDR3 nucleotides: TGTGCCAGCAGCTTAGAACGTTCCTACAATGAGCAGTTCTTC.

This clonotype showed up just a few times. The J gene is TRBJ1-2, the V gene TRBV7-9; D gene uncertain. CDR1 and CDR2 (germline): SEHNR, FQNEAQ (reference sequence). The CDR3 totals 15 residues. V was cut by 1 base and J by 2 bases, with 11 bases left in between. CDR3 amino acids: CASSLEVELNYGYTF. As DNA, the CDR3 is TGTGCCAGCAGCTTAGAGGTGGAACTAAACTATGGCTACACCTTC.

Turning to this clonotype: This may be a read error: a much more frequent sequence differs by one nucleotide. The chain couples TRBV12-3 or TRBV12-4 to TRBJ2-3; 8 positions agree with TRBD1. This CDR3 has 13 residues. The CDR3 DNA follows: TGTGCCAGCGGGGCAGGGGGCAAAGATACGCACTATTTT. It specifies CASGAGGKDTHYF.